This T cell receptor beta chain originates from a study of shared clonotypes between healthy human individuals. Study in general: The cohort comprised a couple of women and a few men. Their ages spanned 18 to 49 years. Each donor contributed plates that comprised three CD4 naive, three CD4 memory, two CD8 naive and one CD8 memory.

Findings and caveats of the study: What naive subsets generally showed was a larger estimated richness than memory subsets showed.

Regarding this clone: Its cognate antigen is unknown.

Sorted subsets were amplified in replicate PCRs using 200 to 250 ng DNA, about 30,000 T cell genomes. Sequencing was performed with immunoSEQ multiplex PCR; in TCRdb, only in-frame clones are kept and a portion is missing. This table has 2 million to 3 million clones, roughly 93% appearing once. The CDR3 is 15 amino acids. Trimming shortened V by 4 bases and J by 8 bases, and 20 bases separated the two germline ends. The germline V gene encodes CDR1 MNHNY and CDR2 SVGAGI (reference sequence). Specimen: naive CD4+ T cells from PBMCs. Specified subset: CD45RA+ positively selected. This TCR derives from a man aged 18 to 29 in good health. Some clones in this sample may be carry-over from other donors' samples. The rearrangement joins TRBV6-6 to TRBJ1-2, with D maybe TRBD1 (6 bases). DNA of the CDR3: TGTGCCAGCAGTTTACGACAGGCCTCGAGTAAAGGCTACACCTTC. Encoded protein: CASSLRQASSKGYTF.